This T cell receptor beta chain appears in the sequencing data of a study of CD4 T cells in relation to SARS-CoV-2 and coronaviruses. About the study: PBMCs were cultured with antigen for nine to ten days before TCR beta sequencing.

This clone appeared once. Its antigen remains unknown. Germline CDR1 is LNHDA and CDR2 is SQIVND (reference sequence). Trimming shortened V by 4 bases and J by 1 base, and 22 bases separated the two germline ends. The CDR3 runs 18 residues. The unexposed donors gave CD4+ T cells in about 2011-2018, prior to COVID-19. Isolation of CD4+ T cells took place after roughly nine days in culture. Each well had a few million PBMCs in 5% human AB serum with IL-2. The data were produced by immunoSEQ multiplex PCR, yet TCRdb's version contains in-frame clones alone and is incomplete. The sample has about 21,000 clones; about 80% are singletons.

The chain carries TRBV19 and TRBJ2-5; D not certain. The sample taken for sequencing was CD4+ T cells from PBMCs, cultured in vitro. The clonotype comes from a human donor in good health. The CDR3 is CASSRSLGGARFQETQYF. DNA of the CDR3: TGTGCCAGTAGTAGGAGTTTGGGTGGAGCCCGATTCCAAGAGACCCAGTACTTC. Drawing the rest from reference TRBV19 and TRBJ2-5, the complete variable domain is DGGITQSPKYLFRKEGQNVTLSCEQNLNHDAMYWYRQDPGQGLRLIYYSQIVNDFQKGDIAEGYSVSREKKESFPLTVTSAQKNPTAFYLCASSRSLGGARFQETQYFGPGTRLLVL.